A selection of T cell receptor beta chains follows, all from one sample in a study of blood T cell repertoires in COVID-19. Repertoires were generated with immunoSEQ multiplex PCR, while TCRdb's copy carries only in-frame clones and drops some. Found here are around 200,000 clones, around nine tenths of them singletons; the top ten hold roughly 3.6%. Sequencing was carried out using peripheral blood. Receptor source: a man between 18 and 29 years old with active or convalescent COVID-19. The CDR3 runs from the conserved cysteine through the conserved F or W. Each record gives: clone size, J gene, D gene, V gene, CDR3 protein, CDR3 DNA. D genes are given only for firm matches. Clone size is not always given. Where it is, it says once, few, many or a class for expanded clones.

>-|TRBJ2-7|TRBD1|TRBV4-3
CASSQGTGWEQYF
TGCGCCAGCAGCCAGGGGACAGGGTGGGAGCAGTACTTC
>once|TRBJ2-1|TRBD2|TRBV6-2/TRBV6-3
CASSKRELLDNEQFF
TGTGCCAGCAGTAAGCGGGAGCTTTTGGACAATGAGCAGTTCTTC
>-|TRBJ2-6|TRBD2|TRBV7-2
CASSLGGGTGANVLTF
TGTGCCAGCAGCTTGGGGGGAGGGACTGGGGCCAACGTCCTGACTTTC
>few|TRBJ1-1|-|TRBV19
CASSIRPGNMNTEAFF
TGTGCCAGTAGTATAAGGCCAGGGAACATGAACACTGAAGCTTTCTTT
>-|TRBJ1-1|TRBD1|TRBV7-9
CASSGRQGMNTEAFF
TGTGCCAGCAGCGGACGACAGGGAATGAACACTGAAGCTTTCTTT
>few|TRBJ1-2|TRBD1|TRBV19
CASRIGQGDYGYTF
TGTGCCAGTAGGATTGGACAGGGAGACTATGGCTACACCTTC
>-|TRBJ1-1|-|TRBV7-8
CASGGGIEAFF
TGTGCCAGCGGGGGGGGAATTGAAGCTTTCTTT
>few|TRBJ1-6|TRBD1|TRBV19
CASSFRDSNSPLHF
TGTGCCAGTAGTTTCCGGGACAGCAATTCACCCCTCCACTTT
>once|TRBJ2-3|TRBD2|TRBV5-4
CASSERSSGSQYF
TGTGCCAGCAGCGAGAGGTCTAGCGGGTCGCAGTATTTT
>-|TRBJ1-1|-|TRBV30
CAWSVRGYGISEAFF
TGTGCCTGGAGTGTACGGGGGTACGGAATCTCCGAAGCTTTCTTT
>-|TRBJ1-5|-|TRBV10-3
CAISGGRVSNQPQHF
TGTGCCATCAGTGGGGGGCGGGTTAGCAATCAGCCCCAGCATTTT
>-|TRBJ2-3|TRBD2|TRBV3-1/TRBV3-2
CASSRHLSGGATDTQYF
TGTGCCAGCAGCCGCCACCTTAGCGGGGGGGCCACAGATACGCAGTATTTT
>-|TRBJ2-7|-|TRBV11-3
CASSLRQGESYEQYF
TGTGCCAGCAGCTTGAGGCAGGGTGAGTCCTACGAGCAGTACTTC
>few|TRBJ1-4|-|TRBV2
CASSARFLAATNEKLFF
TGTGCCAGCAGTGCGAGGTTTTTGGCGGCAACTAATGAAAAACTGTTTTTT
>-|TRBJ2-2|-|TRBV14
CASSLQLSGELFF
TGTGCCAGCAGCCTCCAGTTATCCGGGGAGCTGTTTTTT
>once|TRBJ2-1|-|TRBV2
CASSVQGNNEQFF
TGTGCCAGCAGCGTACAGGGTAACAATGAGCAGTTCTTC
>-|TRBJ1-2|TRBD1|TRBV28
CASSGGTGVRGYTF
TGTGCCAGCAGTGGGGGGACAGGGGTACGTGGCTACACCTTC
>once|TRBJ2-7|TRBD2|TRBV9
CASSPEAGATYEQYF
TGTGCCAGCAGCCCAGAGGCGGGAGCGACCTACGAGCAGTACTTC
>-|TRBJ1-1|-|TRBV6-5
CASTSGNTEAFF
TGTGCCAGCACCTCCGGGAACACTGAAGCTTTCTTT
>-|TRBJ2-3|-|TRBV4-2
CASSQVDLSGTDTQYF
TGTGCCAGCAGCCAAGTCGATCTAAGTGGCACAGATACGCAGTATTTT
>-|TRBJ2-3|-|TRBV6-5
CASTKTGLDTQYF
TGTGCCAGCACCAAAACAGGGTTAGATACGCAGTATTTT
>-|TRBJ1-5|-|TRBV12-3/TRBV12-4
CASSSLVGEAQHF
TGTGCCAGCAGTTCCCTCGTTGGTGAGGCCCAGCATTTT
>-|TRBJ2-3|TRBD2|TRBV5-6
CASSWTSGTSTDTQYF
TGTGCCAGCAGCTGGACTAGCGGGACTAGCACAGATACGCAGTATTTT
>-|TRBJ2-3|-|TRBV7-8
CASSSNRVTSDTQYF
TGTGCCAGCAGTTCGAACAGGGTCACTTCAGATACGCAGTATTTT
>-|TRBJ1-2|TRBD1|TRBV19
CASSTLQGNYGYTF
TGTGCCAGTAGTACTCTACAGGGGAACTATGGCTACACCTTC
>-|TRBJ1-4|-|TRBV11-2
CASSPSLREKLFF
TGTGCCAGCAGCCCCTCACTTCGGGAAAAACTGTTTTTT
>-|TRBJ2-1|-|TRBV5-1
CASSLEGRQHNEQFF
TGCGCCAGCAGCTTGGAGGGGAGGCAGCACAATGAGCAGTTCTTC
>few|TRBJ1-2|-|TRBV11-2
CASSPGRHPSYGYTF
TGTGCCAGCAGCCCCGGGAGACACCCTTCCTATGGCTACACCTTC
>many|TRBJ1-1|TRBD1|TRBV7-9
CASTLSDRDGTEAFF
TGTGCCAGCACCCTCTCCGACAGGGATGGCACTGAAGCTTTCTTT
>-|TRBJ1-5|TRBD1|TRBV6-5
CASRIQGNQPQHF
TGTGCCAGCAGGATACAGGGGAATCAGCCCCAGCATTTT
>once|TRBJ1-5|TRBD1|TRBV4-1
CASGDRSQPQHF
TGCGCCAGCGGGGACAGGAGTCAGCCCCAGCATTTT
>-|TRBJ1-1|-|TRBV7-9
CASSLNTEAFF
TGTGCCAGCAGCCTCAACACTGAAGCTTTCTTT
>-|TRBJ1-2|TRBD1|TRBV6-7
CATRGRWTGGGGYTF
TGTGCCACCCGAGGTCGTTGGACAGGGGGAGGTGGCTACACCTTC
>-|TRBJ2-1|TRBD1|TRBV5-4
CASSLEAGGVSYNEQFF
TGTGCCAGCAGCTTGGAGGCAGGGGGCGTTTCCTACAATGAGCAGTTCTTC
>-|TRBJ2-2|-|TRBV7-2
CASSFVVPITGELFF
TGTGCCAGCAGCTTTGTAGTTCCGATTACCGGGGAGCTGTTTTTT
>-|TRBJ1-1|-|TRBV4-2
CASSQERRNTEAFF
TGTGCCAGCAGCCAAGAAAGGAGAAACACTGAAGCTTTCTTT
>-|TRBJ1-6|-|TRBV3-1/TRBV3-2
CASSQEWGVRSPLHF
TGTGCCAGCAGCCAAGAGTGGGGGGTACGGTCACCCCTCCACTTT
>once|TRBJ1-6|-|TRBV27
CASSFSAGEDNSPLHF
TGTGCCAGCAGTTTCTCCGCGGGGGAGGATAATTCACCCCTCCACTTT
>-|TRBJ1-5|-|TRBV28
CASRTPNQPQHF
TGTGCCAGCAGAACACCCAATCAGCCCCAGCATTTT
>-|TRBJ2-7|-|TRBV6-6
CASLPEAGFYEQYF
TGTGCCAGCCTACCCGAGGCAGGGTTCTACGAGCAGTACTTC
>few|TRBJ1-6|TRBD1|TRBV6-5
CASSYPPGQGFLHF
TGTGCCAGCAGTTACCCCCCGGGACAGGGTTTTCTCCACTTT
>-|TRBJ2-2|-|TRBV5-1
CASSDPQGIGELFF
TGCGCCAGCAGCGACCCCCAGGGAATCGGGGAGCTGTTTTTT
>-|TRBJ2-1|-|TRBV7-3
CASSPTSREDEQFF
TGTGCCAGCAGCCCCACGTCGAGGGAGGATGAGCAGTTCTTC
>-|TRBJ1-2|-|TRBV5-5
CASSLASYGYTF
TGTGCCAGCAGCTTGGCTTCCTATGGCTACACCTTC
>-|TRBJ1-1|-|TRBV18
CASSPLINTEAFF
TGTGCCAGCTCACCACTTATAAACACTGAAGCTTTCTTT
>-|TRBJ2-2|TRBD1|TRBV12-5
CASGPDRGGTGELFF
TGTGCTAGTGGACCGGACAGGGGAGGTACCGGGGAGCTGTTTTTT
>-|TRBJ1-3|-|TRBV20-1
CSASAGAGNTIYF
TGCAGTGCTAGTGCGGGGGCTGGAAACACCATATATTTT
>-|TRBJ2-6|-|TRBV7-3
CASSPSSGAGANVLTF
TGTGCCAGCAGCCCATCCTCGGGTGCCGGGGCCAACGTCCTGACTTTC
>-|TRBJ1-1|TRBD1|TRBV2
CASSTTGGLIRTEAFF
TGTGCCAGCAGTACGACAGGGGGCCTAATTAGGACTGAAGCTTTCTTT
>once|TRBJ2-1|TRBD2|TRBV7-3
CASGSASGAYNEQFF
TGTGCCAGCGGCTCCGCTAGCGGGGCCTACAATGAGCAGTTCTTC
>-|TRBJ1-1|-|TRBV5-4
CASSLPGERAEAFF
TGTGCCAGCAGCTTGCCAGGGGAGAGGGCTGAAGCTTTCTTT
>once|TRBJ2-1|-|TRBV6-1
CASSDTDREVDPYNEQFF
TGTGCCAGCAGTGATACCGACAGGGAGGTTGACCCCTACAATGAGCAGTTCTTC
>-|TRBJ2-5|-|TRBV7-2
CASSLAQWAGQETQYF
TGTGCCAGCAGCTTAGCACAGTGGGCAGGCCAAGAGACCCAGTACTTC
>-|TRBJ2-3|TRBD2|TRBV2
CASGGLASTDTQYF
TGTGCCAGCGGAGGACTAGCGAGCACAGATACGCAGTATTTT
>-|TRBJ2-3|TRBD2|TRBV9
CASSVATSGGTDTQYF
TGTGCCAGCAGCGTCGCTACTAGCGGGGGAACAGATACGCAGTATTTT
>-|TRBJ2-7|TRBD2|TRBV5-1
CASSNGGSYEQYF
TGCGCCAGCAGCAACGGGGGGTCCTACGAGCAGTACTTC
>-|TRBJ2-2|-|TRBV19
CASSIGGAVTGELFF
TGTGCCAGTAGTATCGGAGGGGCGGTTACCGGGGAGCTGTTTTTT